This T cell receptor beta chain was retrieved from a study of T cells in Graves' hyperthyroidism and ophthalmopathy. In germline, CDR1 is SNHLY, CDR2 FYNNEI. The CDR3 contains 15 residues. V shed 6 bases and J 8 bases; nucleotides not matched to a gene: 13. Amplified TCR beta CDR3 regions derived from RNA transcripts. The HTBI primer set was used in a first-round RT-PCR of the TCR CDR3. TCRdb independently ran MiXCR on the multiplex PCR reads; one entry per CDR3 protein. The sample holds fewer than 350,000 distinct CDR3 sequences, 15% to 20% seen once. Many counts were recorded for this clonotype. The chain carries TRBV2 and TRBJ2-1, with 7 bases aligning to TRBD1. The sequenced material came from blood. The receptor comes from a woman aged 50 to 60 with Graves' hyperthyroidism. DNA of the CDR3: TGTGCCAGCAGGGAGGACAGGAAGGGTCTATATGAGCAGTTCTTC. Its protein is CASREDRKGLYEQFF.